What follows are 16 T cell receptor beta chains derived from one specimen sequenced in a study of shared clonotypes between healthy human individuals. This table comes from immunoSEQ multiplex PCR, and its TCRdb copy is limited to in-frame clones, with some not included. The table lists 850,000 to 1,100,000 clones, approximately 80% of them singletons, with over 0.8% in the top ten. Specimen: memory CD4+ T cells from PBMCs. The subset is: CD45RA-negative fraction. These receptors all come from a young man in good health. Some clones in this sample may be carry-over from other donors' samples.

This clone occurred many times. The chain uses TRBV29-1 and TRBJ2-3, with D possibly TRBD1 on 5 matching bases. Per germline, CDR1 SQVTM and CDR2 ANQGSEA. Trimming removed 5 bases from V and 5 bases from J, with 11 bases in between. This CDR3 contains 12 residues. The chain's CDR3 is CSVKKGQDTQYF. The CDR3 DNA is TGCAGCGTTAAGAAGGGGCAAGATACGCAGTATTTT.

This clone was observed a handful of times. The V gene is TRBV7-8, the J gene TRBJ1-5; D unclear. This CDR3 contains 14 residues. CDR1 and CDR2 from the germline V gene are SGHVS and FQNEAQ. The germline V and J ends were trimmed by 2 bases and 0 bases, with 5 bases remaining between them. The CDR3 DNA follows: TGTGCCAGCAGCTTAACTCTTAGCAATCAGCCCCAGCATTTT. It specifies CASSLTLSNQPQHF.

V and J are TRBV13 and TRBJ2-7; 9 bases are shared with TRBD2. With 3 bases clipped from V and 5 bases from J, the junction kept 2 bases outside the gene matches. The length of the CDR3 is 13 residues. Germline V lookup: CDR1 PRHDT, CDR2 FYEKMQ (reference sequence). In DNA form, the CDR3 reads TGTGCCAGCAGCTTTAGGACTAGCGACGAGCAGTACTTC. Translating gives CASSFRTSDEQYF.

The chain links TRBV27 to TRBJ1-2, with 9 bases fitting TRBD1. The germline V gene has CDR1 MNHEY and CDR2 SMNVEV (reference sequence). The CDR3 runs to 15 residues. V was clipped by 3 bases and J by 8 bases; unmatched bases: 10. The chain's CDR3 is CASSFYRGQGKGYTF. The CDR3 nucleotides read TGTGCCAGCAGTTTCTACAGGGGGCAAGGGAAAGGCTACACCTTC.

This clone was observed a few times. A much larger clone lies one base from this, so it may be a read error. The sample carries other DNA sequences with the same CDR3. DNA of the CDR3: TGTGCCTGGAGCGGCGCCTACAATGAACAGTTCTTC. Translation: CAWSGAYNEQFF. The chain combines TRBV30 with TRBJ2-1, with D hard to call. CDR1 is GTSNPN and CDR2 is SVGIG in the germline V gene (reference sequence). The CDR3 extends over 12 amino acids.

The genes are TRBV15 and TRBJ1-1, with no clear D. Germline V gene data show CDR1 as LNHNV and CDR2 as YYDKDF (reference sequence). The CDR3 extends over 13 amino acids. Trimming stripped 10 bases from V and 3 bases from J, with 15 bases between. The CDR3 DNA sequence: TGTGCCATCTCATTCCAGGCGGACACTGAAGCTTTCTTT. Residues: CAISFQADTEAFF. The variable domain in full, completed from reference TRBV15 and TRBJ1-1, reads DAMVIQNPRYQVTQFGKPVTLSCSQTLNHNVMYWYQQKSSQAPKLLFHYYDKDFNNEADTPDNFQSRRPNTSFCFLDIRSPGLGDTAMYLCAISFQADTEAFFGQGTRLTVV.

The rearrangement links TRBV7-2 to TRBJ2-3; no reliable D call. The V gene lost 9 bases and the J gene lost 3 bases, with 19 bases spanning the gap. This CDR3 spans 15 amino acids. CDR1 is SGHTA and CDR2 is FQGNSA in the germline V gene. Here the CDR3 DNA reads TGTGCCAGTGGAAGTAGTAGTGGGCGGACAGATACGCAGTATTTT. The encoded protein is CASGSSSGRTDTQYF.

This sequence joins TRBV30 and TRBJ1-3; unclear D gene. CDR3 length: 15 amino acids. From germline, CDR1 is GTSNPN and CDR2 SVGIG (reference sequence). V lost 1 base, J lost 0 bases, and 10 bases lay in between. In DNA, the CDR3 is TGTGCCTGGAGTGCCAACATTTTCTCTGGAAACACCATATATTTT. This codes for CAWSANIFSGNTIYF. The variable domain in full, completed from reference TRBV30 and TRBJ1-3, reads SQTIHQWPATLVQPVGSPLSLECTVEGTSNPNLYWYRQAAGRGLQLLFYSVGIGQISSEVPQNLSASRPQDRQFILSSKKLLLSDSGFYLCAWSANIFSGNTIYFGEGSWLTVV.

V and J are TRBV30 and TRBJ2-5, with a weak D call TRBD1 (7 bases). This CDR3 has 11 amino acids. Germline V gene lookup returns CDR1 GTSNPN and CDR2 SVGIG (reference sequence). V lost 8 bases and J 11 bases, leaving 18 bases between the germline ends. This CDR3 is CAGGTVFSQYF. The CDR3 DNA sequence: TGTGCCGGAGGGACAGTTTTTTCGCAGTACTTC.

The chain is built from TRBV5-1 and TRBJ2-7, with 8 bases lining up with TRBD1. Germline V lookup: CDR1 SGHRS, CDR2 YFSETQ. The CDR3 sequence is 16 residues long. V lost 3 bases, J lost 5 bases, and 13 bases stayed unmatched. The chain's CDR3 is CASSSTGGTVANEQYF. The CDR3 DNA sequence: TGCGCCAGCAGCTCCACAGGGGGGACAGTGGCCAACGAGCAGTACTTC.

The rearrangement joins TRBV28 to TRBJ1-1, with 9 bases that match TRBD1. The CDR3 sequence is 15 residues long. Unmatched junction bases numbered 5, after V lost 1 base and J lost 5 bases. Per germline, CDR1 MDHEN and CDR2 SYDVKM. For the CDR3, the DNA is TGTGCCAGCAGTTTATTGGGACAGGGCCGAACTGAAGCTTTCTTT. Protein sequence: CASSLLGQGRTEAFF.

The chain links TRBV11-3 to TRBJ1-3, with D uncertain. The CDR3 has 15 residues. The V gene lost 6 bases and the J gene lost 3 bases, with 15 bases spanning the gap. CDR1 is SGHNT and CDR2 is YENEEA in the germline V gene. CDR3 DNA: TGTGCCAGCAGTTTCGCCAGCGGCGTTGGAAACACCATATATTTT. Translation: CASSFASGVGNTIYF. Looking up the rest from reference TRBV11-3 and TRBJ1-3 gives the full variable domain: EAGVVQSPRYKIIEKKQPVAFWCNPISGHNTLYWYLQNLGQGPELLIRYENEEAVDDSQLPKDRFSAERLKGVDSTLKIQPAELGDSAVYLCASSFASGVGNTIYFGEGSWLTVV.

This rearrangement joins TRBV6-6 to TRBJ2-2; 8 positions match TRBD1. V was pared by 10 bases and J by 7 bases, with 8 bases of the junction left unmatched. CDR1 and CDR2 from the germline V gene are MNHNY and SVGAGI (reference sequence). The CDR3 contains 13 residues. DNA for the CDR3: TGTGCCATCACAGGGGGACGGGACGGGGAGCTGTTTTTT. Translation gives CAITGGRDGELFF.

CDR3 region: CASRGTVEQYF. The CDR3 region has the DNA TGCGCCAGCAGAGGAACAGTCGAGCAGTACTTC. This chain links TRBV5-1 with TRBJ2-7; D remains unclear. Germline V gene lookup returns CDR1 SGHRS and CDR2 YFSETQ. The CDR3 extends over 11 amino acids. Trimming removed 5 bases from V and 6 bases from J, with 9 bases in between.

This sequence joins TRBV5-1 and TRBJ2-7; TRBD1 agrees at 9 bases. Germline values: CDR1 SGHRS, CDR2 YFSETQ. The CDR3 is 19 residues long. V was clipped by 0 bases and J by 0 bases; unmatched bases: 13. The chain's CDR3 is CASSLGGLPGQGGSYEQYF. In DNA, the CDR3 is TGCGCCAGCAGCTTGGGGGGACTACCGGGACAGGGTGGCTCCTACGAGCAGTACTTC. The complete variable domain, with remaining parts taken from reference TRBV5-1 and TRBJ2-7, reads KAGVTQTPRYLIKTRGQQVTLSCSPISGHRSVSWYQQTPGQGLQFLFEYFSETQRNKGNFPGRFSGRQFSNSRSEMNVSTLELGDSALYLCASSLGGLPGQGGSYEQYFGPGTRLTVT.

The table lists this clone with a few counts. The chain carries TRBV29-1 and TRBJ1-1, with D possibly TRBD1 on 6 matching bases. Germline V lookup: CDR1 SQVTM, CDR2 ANQGSEA. The V end lost 5 bases, the J end lost 8 bases, and 15 bases lay between the germline ends. CDR3 length equals 12 residues. The CDR3 region is CSVRGTQGEAFF. CDR3 in DNA: TGCAGCGTTCGGGGAACACAGGGAGAAGCTTTCTTT. The whole variable domain, filled in from reference TRBV29-1 and TRBJ1-1, reads SAVISQKPSRDICQRGTSLTIQCQVDSQVTMMFWYRQQPGQSLTLIATANQGSEATYESGFVIDKFPISRPNLTFSTLTVSNMSPEDSSIYLCSVRGTQGEAFFGQGTRLTVV.